A selection of T cell receptor beta chains follows, all from one sample in a study of blood T cell repertoires in COVID-19. Generated by immunoSEQ multiplex PCR, the TCRdb table keeps only in-frame clones and is missing some. The sample has tens of thousands of clones, roughly 80% seen once; the top ten hold 6.9%. Sequencing was done on a sample of peripheral blood. These receptors were taken from a man aged 25 to 40 with COVID-19, enrolled during active disease. The CDR3 runs from the conserved cysteine through the conserved F or W. D genes are given only for firm matches. Size is stated for part of the rows, as once, few or many counts, or as a class when the clone is expanded.

size	D	V	J	CDR3	DNA
few	.	TRBV21-1	TRBJ2-7	CASSIRTSGSPGEYF	TGTGCCAGCAGCATTAGGACTAGCGGGAGCCCAGGTGAGTACTTC
.	.	TRBV12-3/TRBV12-4	TRBJ2-2	CATGAGELFF	TGTGCCACCGGGGCCGGGGAGCTGTTTTTT
.	.	TRBV5-8	TRBJ1-5	CASSLSGRGSNQPQHF	TGTGCCAGCAGCTTGAGCGGCAGGGGTAGCAATCAGCCCCAGCATTTT
.	.	TRBV4-1	TRBJ2-1	CASSQDGGSYNEQFF	TGCGCCAGCAGCCAGGACGGGGGCTCCTACAATGAGCAGTTCTTC
.	.	TRBV5-4	TRBJ2-2	CASRKTSPNTGELFF	TGTGCCAGCAGAAAGACTAGTCCGAACACCGGGGAGCTGTTTTTT
.	TRBD1	TRBV19	TRBJ1-5	CASSPQGAFGNQPQHF	TGTGCCAGTAGTCCACAGGGGGCGTTCGGCAATCAGCCCCAGCATTTT
.	.	TRBV5-6	TRBJ1-2	CASSAGWGANYGYTF	TGTGCCAGCAGCGCCGGCTGGGGAGCTAACTATGGCTACACCTTC
.	.	TRBV10-2	TRBJ2-5	CASSEDIYGTQYF	TGCGCCAGCAGTGAGGACATCTACGGGACCCAGTACTTC
.	TRBD2	TRBV29-1	TRBJ2-7	CSAAGGERLAGVEQYF	TGCAGCGCCGCAGGGGGGGAACGGCTAGCGGGAGTCGAGCAGTACTTC
.	.	TRBV19	TRBJ2-7	CASSMTLQVGAYEQYF	TGTGCCAGTAGTATGACCCTACAGGTTGGGGCGTACGAGCAGTACTTC
.	TRBD2	TRBV5-1	TRBJ2-5	CASSLRLAGDPQETQYF	TGCGCCAGCAGCCTACGACTAGCGGGAGACCCACAAGAGACCCAGTACTTC
.	.	TRBV28	TRBJ2-2	CASSLSGTPIYTGELFF	TGTGCCAGCAGTTTATCTGGGACACCCATTTACACCGGGGAGCTGTTTTTT
once	.	TRBV10-3	TRBJ2-2	CAISDGSRPGTGELFF	TGTGCCATCAGTGACGGTTCAAGGCCGGGAACCGGGGAGCTGTTTTTT
.	TRBD1	TRBV28	TRBJ2-4	CASSFVYRGEDIQYF	TGTGCCAGCAGTTTTGTGTACAGGGGCGAGGACATTCAGTACTTC
.	TRBD1	TRBV4-1	TRBJ2-7	CASGNPGQVYEQYF	TGCGCCAGCGGCAACCCGGGACAGGTTTACGAGCAGTACTTC
.	TRBD2	TRBV5-4	TRBJ2-7	CASSSGTSGTRPEQYF	TGTGCCAGCAGCTCCGGGACTAGCGGGACCCGCCCCGAGCAGTACTTC
.	.	TRBV18	TRBJ1-2	CASSPSMAASGGYTF	TGTGCCAGCTCACCGTCGATGGCCGCCTCTGGTGGCTACACCTTC
.	.	TRBV28	TRBJ1-5	CASRDRTTNQPQHF	TGTGCCAGCAGAGACAGGACCACCAATCAGCCCCAGCATTTT
.	TRBD2	TRBV3-1/TRBV3-2	TRBJ2-1	CASSSGGSGSSYNEQFF	TGTGCCAGCAGCTCCGGAGGTAGCGGGAGCTCCTACAATGAGCAGTTCTTC
.	TRBD1	TRBV9	TRBJ2-1	CASSVGAGQGANEQFF	TGTGCCAGCAGCGTAGGGGCGGGACAGGGGGCCAATGAGCAGTTCTTC
once	.	TRBV6-6	TRBJ2-7	CASSEGGSSYEQYF	TGTGCCAGCAGCGAGGGGGGGAGCTCCTACGAGCAGTACTTC
.	.	TRBV5-1	TRBJ1-2	CASSSGGHDGYTF	TGCGCCAGCAGCTCGGGGGGACATGATGGCTACACCTTC
.	TRBD1	TRBV5-4	TRBJ1-1	CAWTGAMNTEAFF	TGTGCCTGGACAGGGGCTATGAACACTGAAGCTTTCTTT
.	.	TRBV12-5	TRBJ1-3	CASGLVLDNSGNTIYF	TGTGCTAGTGGTTTGGTCCTGGACAACTCTGGAAACACCATATATTTT
.	.	TRBV2	TRBJ2-2	CASSEALTRRDTGELFF	TGTGCCAGCAGTGAAGCCCTGACCCGGCGGGACACCGGGGAGCTGTTTTTT
.	.	TRBV7-3	TRBJ2-2	CASSFQTSPGELFF	TGTGCCAGCAGCTTCCAGACTAGTCCCGGGGAGCTGTTTTTT
.	TRBD1	TRBV7-9	TRBJ1-2	CASSLGTGVDYGYTF	TGTGCCAGCAGCTTAGGGACAGGGGTTGACTATGGCTACACCTTC
.	TRBD1	TRBV28	TRBJ1-1	CASSPPTDRVGTEAFF	TGTGCCAGCAGTCCCCCTACGGACAGGGTGGGCACTGAAGCTTTCTTT
.	.	TRBV3-1/TRBV3-2	TRBJ1-6	CASAPAGGNNSPLHF	TGTGCCAGTGCACCTGCAGGAGGGAACAATTCACCCCTCCACTTT